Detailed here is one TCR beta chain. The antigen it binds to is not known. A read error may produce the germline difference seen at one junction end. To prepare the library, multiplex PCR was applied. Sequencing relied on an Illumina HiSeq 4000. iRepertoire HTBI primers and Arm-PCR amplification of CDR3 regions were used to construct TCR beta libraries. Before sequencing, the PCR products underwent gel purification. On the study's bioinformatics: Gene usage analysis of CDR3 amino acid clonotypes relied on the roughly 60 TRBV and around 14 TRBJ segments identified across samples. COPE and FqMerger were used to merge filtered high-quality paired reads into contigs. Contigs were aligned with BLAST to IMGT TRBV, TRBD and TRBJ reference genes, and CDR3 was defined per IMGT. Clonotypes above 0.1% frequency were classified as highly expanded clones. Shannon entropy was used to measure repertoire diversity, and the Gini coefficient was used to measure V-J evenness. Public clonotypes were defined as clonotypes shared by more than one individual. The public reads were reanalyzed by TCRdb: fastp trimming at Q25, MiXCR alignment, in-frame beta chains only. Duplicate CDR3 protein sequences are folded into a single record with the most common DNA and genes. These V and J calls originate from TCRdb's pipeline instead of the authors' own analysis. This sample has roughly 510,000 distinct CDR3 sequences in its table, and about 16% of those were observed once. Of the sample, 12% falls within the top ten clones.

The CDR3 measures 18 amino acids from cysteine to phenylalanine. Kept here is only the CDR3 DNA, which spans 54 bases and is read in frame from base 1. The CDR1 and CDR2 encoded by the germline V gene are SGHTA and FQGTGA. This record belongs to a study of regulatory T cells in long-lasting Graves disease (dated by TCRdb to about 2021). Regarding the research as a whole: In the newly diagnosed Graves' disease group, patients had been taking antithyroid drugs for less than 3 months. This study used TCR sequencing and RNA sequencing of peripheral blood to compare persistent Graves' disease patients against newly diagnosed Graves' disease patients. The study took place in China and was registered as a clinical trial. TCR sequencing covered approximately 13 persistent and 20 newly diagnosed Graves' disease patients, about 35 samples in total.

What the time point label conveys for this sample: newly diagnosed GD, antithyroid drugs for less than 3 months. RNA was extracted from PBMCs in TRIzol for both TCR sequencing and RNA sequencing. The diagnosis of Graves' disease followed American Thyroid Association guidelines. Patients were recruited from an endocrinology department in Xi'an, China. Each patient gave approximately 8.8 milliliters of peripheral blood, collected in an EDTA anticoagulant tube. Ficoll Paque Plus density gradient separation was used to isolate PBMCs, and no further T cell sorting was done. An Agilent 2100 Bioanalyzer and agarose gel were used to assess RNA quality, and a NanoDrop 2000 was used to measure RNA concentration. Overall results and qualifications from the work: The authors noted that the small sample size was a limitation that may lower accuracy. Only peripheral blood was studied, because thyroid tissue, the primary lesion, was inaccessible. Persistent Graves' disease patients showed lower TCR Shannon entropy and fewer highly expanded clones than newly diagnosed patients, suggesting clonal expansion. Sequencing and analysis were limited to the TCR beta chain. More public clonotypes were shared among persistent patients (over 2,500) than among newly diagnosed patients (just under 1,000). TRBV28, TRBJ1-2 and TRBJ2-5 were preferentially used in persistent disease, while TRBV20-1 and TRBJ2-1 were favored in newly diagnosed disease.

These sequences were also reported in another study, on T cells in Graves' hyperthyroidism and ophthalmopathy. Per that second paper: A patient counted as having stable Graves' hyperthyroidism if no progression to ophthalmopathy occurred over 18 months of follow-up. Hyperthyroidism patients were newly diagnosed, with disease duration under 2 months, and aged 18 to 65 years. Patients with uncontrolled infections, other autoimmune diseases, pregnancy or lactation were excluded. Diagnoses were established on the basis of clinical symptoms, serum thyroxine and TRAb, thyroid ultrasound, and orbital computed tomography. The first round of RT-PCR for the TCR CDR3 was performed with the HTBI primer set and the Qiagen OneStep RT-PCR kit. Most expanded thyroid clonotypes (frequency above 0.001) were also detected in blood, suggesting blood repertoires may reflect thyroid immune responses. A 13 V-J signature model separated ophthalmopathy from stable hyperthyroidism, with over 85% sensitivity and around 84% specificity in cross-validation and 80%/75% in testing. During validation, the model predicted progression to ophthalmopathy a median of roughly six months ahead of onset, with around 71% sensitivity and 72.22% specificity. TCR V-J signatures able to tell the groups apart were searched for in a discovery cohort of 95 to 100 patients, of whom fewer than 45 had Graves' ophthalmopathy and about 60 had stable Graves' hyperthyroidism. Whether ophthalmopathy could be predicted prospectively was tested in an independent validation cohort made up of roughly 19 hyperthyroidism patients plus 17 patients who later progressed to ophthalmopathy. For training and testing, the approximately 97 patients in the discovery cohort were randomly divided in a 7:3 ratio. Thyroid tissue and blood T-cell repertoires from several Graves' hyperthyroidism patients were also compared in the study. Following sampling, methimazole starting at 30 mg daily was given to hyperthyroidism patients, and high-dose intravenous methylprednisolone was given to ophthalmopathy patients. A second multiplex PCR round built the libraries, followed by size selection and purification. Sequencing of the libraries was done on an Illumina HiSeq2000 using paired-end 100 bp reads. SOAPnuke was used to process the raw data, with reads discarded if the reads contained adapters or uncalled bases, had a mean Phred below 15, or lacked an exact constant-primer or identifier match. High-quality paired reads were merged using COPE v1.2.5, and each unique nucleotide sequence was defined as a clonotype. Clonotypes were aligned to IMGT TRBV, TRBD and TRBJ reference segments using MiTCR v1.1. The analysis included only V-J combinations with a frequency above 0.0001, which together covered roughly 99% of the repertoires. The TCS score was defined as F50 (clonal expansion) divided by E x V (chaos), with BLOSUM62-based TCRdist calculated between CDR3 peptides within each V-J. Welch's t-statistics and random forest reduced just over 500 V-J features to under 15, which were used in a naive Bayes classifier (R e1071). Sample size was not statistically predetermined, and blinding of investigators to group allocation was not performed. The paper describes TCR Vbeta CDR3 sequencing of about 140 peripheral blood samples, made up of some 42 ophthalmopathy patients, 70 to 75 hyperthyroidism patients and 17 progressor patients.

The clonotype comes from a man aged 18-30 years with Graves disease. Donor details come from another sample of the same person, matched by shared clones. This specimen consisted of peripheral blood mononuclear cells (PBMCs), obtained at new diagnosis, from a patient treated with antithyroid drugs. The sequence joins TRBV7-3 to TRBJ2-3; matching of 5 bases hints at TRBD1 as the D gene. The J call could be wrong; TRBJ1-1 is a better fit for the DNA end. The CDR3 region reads CASSSIAGSDRDLGGAFF. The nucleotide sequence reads TGCGCCAGCAGCTCAATAGCCGGGAGCGACAGAGACCTAGGAGGAGCTTTCTTT.